Listed below are T cell receptor beta chains from one sample, sequenced in a study of T cells in Graves' hyperthyroidism and ophthalmopathy. One entry per CDR3 protein, called by TCRdb with MiXCR from the multiplex PCR reads. The sample includes hundreds of thousands of distinct CDR3 sequences, 14% of them seen just once. Source material: blood. These receptors were taken from a woman between 35 and 50 years old with Graves' hyperthyroidism. The conserved cysteine and the conserved F or W are not part of the CDR3 here.

v_call	cdr3_aa
TRBV6-1	ASSEYQGGSYEQY
TRBV28	ASSPPGAGAWEQY
TRBV15	ATSSVRTGYEQY
TRBV2	ASSEVGTLRETQY
TRBV29-1	SVADSSYEQY
TRBV27	ASSPLGGGDGYEQY
TRBV6-1	ASNPGRAETQY
TRBV18	ASSPQGDNSPLH
TRBV28	ASSTDLRASTDTQY
TRBV20-1	SASFGAQETQY
TRBV28	ASSLLRGQGNGYT
TRBV15	ATSTIPRKTGSTYEQY
TRBV10-2	ASTPGTGFYEQY
TRBV6-1	ASSEGSWGQLYEQY
TRBV29-1	SVDGAPVGYT
TRBV29-1	SVVLAGLASNEQY
TRBV3-1	ASSPMGLAGLYEQY
TRBV5-1	ASSWTSGSIYEQY
TRBV6-1	ASSLRDRDHEQY
TRBV6-1	ASSRNRVLAGGLTSYNEQF
TRBV3-1	ASSPRDRGQYGYT
TRBV3-1	ASSQVGETQY
TRBV19	ASTKRWIYSNQPQH
TRBV6-5	ASSYSGPATDTQY
TRBV20-1	SARDPGQLEELF